A single sample is the source of the 26 T cell receptor beta chains below, sequenced in a study of cytomegalovirus exposure and HLA in healthy donors. A multiplex PCR was run with 60 Vbeta primers and 13 Jbeta primers. Data came from immunoSEQ multiplex PCR; TCRdb stores just in-frame clones and leaves some out. The table shows about 200,000 clones, with about 80% occurring only once. Sequencing input: PBMCs. These receptors all stem from a male donor in good health and CMV-seronegative.

This chain joins TRBV5-1 and TRBJ2-3, with TRBD2 matching 9 bases. CDR3 length: 16 amino acids. V shed 4 bases and J 8 bases; nucleotides not matched to a gene: 14. The germline CDR1 and CDR2 sequences are SGHRS and YFSETQ. CDR3: CASSLRPGLARITQYF. CDR3 bases: TGCGCCAGCAGCCTCCGCCCGGGACTAGCCCGGATTACGCAGTATTTT.

This sequence joins TRBV5-6 and TRBJ1-2; TRBD1 matches 7 bases. The CDR3 has 17 residues. The J segment lost 2 bases and the V segment lost 0 bases, leaving 10 bases of the junction unmatched. Germline lookup yields CDR1 SGHDT and CDR2 YYEEEE. The CDR3 sequence: CASSLVPGGDINYGYTF. The CDR3 coding sequence is TGTGCCAGCAGCTTGGTCCCAGGGGGAGATATCAACTATGGCTACACCTTC.

The chain is built from TRBV27 and TRBJ2-1, with TRBD2 matching 16 bases. Germline assignment: CDR1 MNHEY and CDR2 SMNVEV (reference sequence). This CDR3 spans 16 amino acids. Trimming removed 6 bases from V and 15 bases from J; junction bases left unmatched: 14. CDR3 sequence reads: CASRAGTSGGAGWRFF. In DNA, the CDR3 is TGTGCCAGCAGAGCCGGGACTAGCGGGGGGGCAGGTTGGCGGTTCTTC.

This clone was seen more than once but under ten times. The chain combines TRBV4-3 with TRBJ2-2; D gene ambiguous. Germline V gene lookup returns CDR1 LGHNA and CDR2 YSLEER. There are 16 residues in the CDR3. V lost 0 bases, J lost 6 bases, and 14 bases lay in between. CDR3 region: CASSQDQFSQPGELFF. CDR3 in DNA: TGCGCCAGCAGCCAAGATCAGTTTAGCCAGCCCGGGGAGCTGTTTTTT.

This clone was detected once. The V gene is TRBV23-1, the J gene TRBJ2-7; tentative D call: TRBD2 (6 bases). TRBV23-1 is recorded as an ORF, its role being uncertain. Trimming pared 1 base from V and 2 bases from J, leaving 24 bases between. The CDR3 is made up of 19 amino acids. CDR3 DNA sequence: TGCGCCAGCAGTCAATTAGTGGGGGGTTTGGGGGAGCGAGCCTACGAGCAGTACTTC. As protein: CASSQLVGGLGERAYEQYF.

The chain uses TRBV10-3 and TRBJ2-5, with 9 bases fitting TRBD1. Germline trimming cut 7 bases from V and 2 bases from J; bases unmatched to any gene: 2. The CDR3 sequence is 13 residues long. Germline V gives CDR1 ENHRY, CDR2 SYGVKD. The CDR3 DNA follows: TGTGCCATCAAAGGGACAGGGCAAGAGACCCAGTACTTC. Protein sequence: CAIKGTGQETQYF.

The rearrangement links TRBV28 to TRBJ1-5, with 8 bases fitting TRBD1. V lost 7 bases and J lost 2; bases outside the gene matches: 19. The germline V gene has CDR1 MDHEN and CDR2 SYDVKM. The CDR3 has 19 residues. CDR3: CASTRRTGFVTGGNQPQHF. In nucleotides, the CDR3 is TGTGCCAGCACCCGACGGACAGGGTTCGTTACCGGGGGCAATCAGCCCCAGCATTTT.

The CDR3 is CASSQDPQGAYEQYF. CDR3 in DNA: TGCGCCAGCAGCCAAGATCCCCAGGGGGCCTACGAGCAGTACTTC. This chain uses TRBV4-3 with TRBJ2-7, with 7 bases matching TRBD1. The CDR3 contains 15 residues. The germline gives CDR1 LGHNA, CDR2 YSLEER. V gave up 0 bases and J gave up 2 bases; unmatched junction bases: 4.

The CDR3 sequence: CASSQVKESGGAIGELFF. For the CDR3, the DNA is TGCGCCAGCAGCCAAGTGAAAGAATCAGGGGGCGCGATCGGGGAGCTGTTTTTT. The V and J genes are TRBV4-3 and TRBJ2-2; 8 nucleotides line up with TRBD1. The CDR3 consists of 18 residues. Germline V gene lookup returns CDR1 LGHNA and CDR2 YSLEER. With V trimmed by 1 base and J by 7 bases, 14 bases remained unmatched.

Regarding this clone: The same CDR3 arises from other DNA sequences in this sample as well. The chain combines TRBV18 with TRBJ1-5, with 10 bases identical to TRBD1. Germline V gives CDR1 KGHSH, CDR2 LQKENI. The CDR3 runs to 14 residues. V was clipped by 3 bases and J by 5 bases; unmatched bases: 1. Here the CDR3 DNA reads TGTGCCAGCTCACCCGGGACAGGGGATCAGCCCCAGCATTTT. Its translation is CASSPGTGDQPQHF.

The rearrangement uses TRBV9 and TRBJ2-7; 9 positions agree with TRBD1. In germline, CDR1 is SGDLS, CDR2 YYNGEE. This CDR3 has 15 amino acids. The junction had 8 bases not matched to a gene; V was cut back by 4 bases and J by 3 bases. The CDR3 loop reads CASSREQGAGYEQYF. As DNA, the CDR3 is TGTGCCAGCAGCAGAGAACAGGGGGCGGGCTACGAGCAGTACTTC.

The CDR3 region is CASRFRDRAYEQYF. The CDR3 DNA sequence: TGTGCCAGTAGATTCCGGGACAGGGCCTACGAGCAGTACTTC. The chain combines TRBV19 with TRBJ2-7; TRBD1 matches 9 bases. Per the germline V gene, CDR1 is LNHDA and CDR2 is SQIVND (reference sequence). This CDR3 spans 14 amino acids. The junction had 5 bases not matched to a gene; V was cut back by 6 bases and J by 2 bases.

The chain combines TRBV7-9 with TRBJ2-7, with 9 nucleotides matching TRBD2. Germline values: CDR1 SEHNR, CDR2 FQNEAQ (reference sequence). V shed 0 bases and J 1 base; nucleotides not matched to a gene: 7. The CDR3 length is 17 residues. In DNA, the CDR3 is TGTGCCAGCAGCTTAGCTAGCGGGAGTCCCTCGTCCTACGAGCAGTACTTC. Protein: CASSLASGSPSSYEQYF.

The rearrangement joins TRBV2 to TRBJ1-1, with a tentative D call TRBD1 (6 bases). This CDR3 region has 13 residues. V was clipped by 11 bases and J by 7 bases, with 20 bases between them. CDR1 and CDR2 (germline): SNHLY, FYNNEI. DNA for the CDR3: TGTGCCTGCACCCTGGACAGCGCCCTTGAAGCTTTCTTT. Amino acid sequence: CACTLDSALEAFF.

In this sample, this clone turned up once. The rearrangement links TRBV9 to TRBJ2-1; 9 bases fit TRBD2. There are 16 residues in the CDR3. V shed 3 bases, J shed 2 bases, and the junction held 6 bases outside the gene matches. Germline V gene sequence: CDR1 SGDLS, CDR2 YYNGEE. The DNA of the CDR3 is TGTGCCAGCAGCGGGGGGAGACTAGCGGCCTACAATGAGCAGTTCTTC. This translates into CASSGGRLAAYNEQFF.

This clone was detected only once. The chain is built from TRBV28 and TRBJ2-7; 15 bases align to TRBD2. CDR3 length: 17 residues. CDR1 and CDR2 (germline): MDHEN, SYDVKM. V shed 3 bases and J 5 bases; nucleotides not matched to a gene: 8. CDR3 protein: CASSFPAGTSGRNEQYF. CDR3 sequence (DNA): TGTGCCAGCAGTTTCCCCGCCGGGACTAGCGGGAGGAACGAGCAGTACTTC.

V and J are TRBV5-1 and TRBJ2-2; 7 nucleotides match TRBD1. The CDR3 sequence is 17 residues long. The J segment lost 1 base and the V segment lost 0 bases, leaving 6 bases of the junction unmatched. Per germline, CDR1 SGHRS and CDR2 YFSETQ. The CDR3 loop is CASSLGKGAGNTGELFF. CDR3 nucleotides: TGCGCCAGCAGCTTGGGAAAGGGGGCAGGGAACACCGGGGAGCTGTTTTTT.

This chain connects TRBV5-1 to TRBJ2-5; TRBD2 matches at 8 bases. The V and J ends lost 5 bases and 2 bases, in that order; junction bases with no gene match: 8. The length of the CDR3 is 15 residues. Germline V CDR1 and CDR2: SGHRS, YFSETQ. CDR3 sequence: CASRAAGGGQETQYF. The CDR3 DNA sequence: TGCGCCAGCAGAGCGGCGGGGGGAGGGCAAGAGACCCAGTACTTC.

The chain employs TRBV6-5 and TRBJ1-6, with D perhaps TRBD1 (6 bases). Trimming left V 5 bases short and J 10 bases short, with 9 bases between. CDR3 length equals 12 residues. Germline V lookup: CDR1 MNHEY, CDR2 SVGAGI. CDR3 region: CASSPQGSPLHF. In DNA, the CDR3 is TGTGCCAGCAGTCCGCAGGGGTCACCCCTCCACTTT.

V and J are TRBV4-3 and TRBJ2-7; 7 positions match TRBD2. The ends lost 0 bases at V and 0 bases at J; junction bases unmatched: 2. Germline V CDR1 and CDR2: LGHNA, YSLEER. The CDR3 has 15 amino acids. CDR3 in amino acids: CASSQDGGDSYEQYF. The CDR3 DNA follows: TGCGCCAGCAGCCAAGATGGGGGGGACTCCTACGAGCAGTACTTC.

The V gene is TRBV7-8, the J gene TRBJ2-3, with D possibly being TRBD1 (5 bases). Germline loops: CDR1 SGHVS, CDR2 FQNEAQ. The germline V and J ends were trimmed by 7 bases and 5 bases, with 19 bases remaining between them. CDR3 length equals 15 residues. CDR3 residues: CASNRERQGQDTQYF. DNA for the CDR3: TGTGCCAGCAACAGAGAGAGGCAGGGTCAAGATACGCAGTATTTT. Variable domain in full (rest from reference TRBV7-8 and TRBJ2-3): GAGVSQSPRYKVAKRGQDVALRCDPISGHVSLFWYQQALGQGPEFLTYFQNEAQLDKSGLPSDRFFAERPEGSVSTLKIQRTQQEDSAVYLCASNRERQGQDTQYFGPGTRLTVL.

V is TRBV18 and J is TRBJ1-6; 8 positions agree with TRBD1. Germline V gives CDR1 KGHSH, CDR2 LQKENI. The CDR3 runs 14 residues. V lost 6 bases and J lost 8; bases outside the gene matches: 6. As DNA, the CDR3 is TGTGCCAGCTCGGCGACAGGGGAAGATTCACCCCTCCACTTT. Protein: CASSATGEDSPLHF.

V and J are TRBV7-9 and TRBJ1-2; possible D gene TRBD1, 6 bases. This CDR3 spans 14 amino acids. V shed 5 bases and J shed 2 bases, with 12 bases lying between them. CDR1 and CDR2 from the germline V gene are SEHNR and FQNEAQ (reference sequence). As DNA, the CDR3 is TGTGCCAGCAGCCCACAAACAGGGAACTATGGCTACACCTTC. It yields the protein CASSPQTGNYGYTF.

The chain has TRBV7-2 and TRBJ1-1; 7 bases map to TRBD1. The V gene end was trimmed by 4 bases and the J gene end by 1 base; junction bases not matched to a gene: 6. Germline CDR1 and CDR2: SGHTA and FQGNSA. The CDR3 covers 15 residues. CDR3 nucleotides: TGTGCCAGCAGCTCGTACAGGGGAGGGAACACTGAAGCTTTCTTT. Amino acid sequence: CASSSYRGGNTEAFF.

V and J are TRBV5-1 and TRBJ2-7, with 8 bases matching TRBD1. V gave up 4 bases and J gave up 0 bases; unmatched junction bases: 9. Germline V CDR1 and CDR2: SGHRS, YFSETQ. The length of the CDR3 is 16 residues. The CDR3 nucleotides are TGCGCCAGCAGCCTTTCCCTGACAGGGGCCTCCTACGAGCAGTACTTC. Its translation: CASSLSLTGASYEQYF.

The chain joins TRBV4-3 to TRBJ2-1; 9 bases agree with TRBD1. Germline V lookup: CDR1 LGHNA, CDR2 YSLEER. J was trimmed by 1 base and V by 1 base; bases with no gene match: 2. This CDR3 region has 16 residues. The CDR3 region is CASSQGDRVSYNEQFF. CDR3 coding DNA: TGCGCCAGCAGCCAAGGGGACAGGGTTTCCTACAATGAGCAGTTCTTC.